This TCR beta chain was observed in a study of shared clonotypes between healthy human individuals (dated by TCRdb to about 2020). The study in broad terms: A few men and a couple of women, aged 18 to 49 years, made up the cohort. For each donor, CD4 naive and CD4 memory were each run on three plates, CD8 naive on two plates, and CD8 memory on one plate. To estimate repertoire size and how much clonotypes are shared between individuals, the study performed deep sequencing of blood TCR repertoires from 4 to 6 healthy adults. Different laboratories and diverse techniques were used to prepare libraries and sequence TCR repertoires, to increase sequencing depth and limit assay-specific biases. Each donor's leukapheresis produced roughly between roughly 0.85 and 9.5 billion PBMCs. Overall study outcomes, separate from this receptor: Approximately 5% of naive CD4, around 3.6% of naive CD8, roughly 2.4% of memory CD4, and more than 0.35% of memory CD8 clonotypes were shared across a few donors. Even with the large sequencing depth, rarefaction of the sorted-subset datasets indicated that sequencing was incomplete. Naive subsets generally had larger estimated clonotype richness than memory subsets. Only blood was sampled, and tissue TCR repertoires likely differ from those in blood. Because the study included a small number of donors, the genetic and exposure-history diversity represented was limited. Pairwise subsampling led to the expectation that sequencing depth would affect the degree of clonotype sharing among donors. Compared with non-shared clonotypes, clonotypes shared by all four sorted-subset donors had higher generation probabilities.

Using the deep immunoSEQ assay, TCR CDR3 regions were amplified from genomic DNA by multiplex PCR. For each cell subset, the extracted genomic DNA was distributed evenly across all wells of several immunoSEQ 96-well plates, and each plate served as one replicate. Each replicate PCR for sorted subsets received roughly 200 ng genomic DNA, equal to roughly 33,000 T cell genomes. Purified libraries were measured with a Qubit 3.0 fluorometer, size-checked on a Bioanalyzer 2100, and measured again with the KAPA Library Quantification kit. Every immunoSEQ 96-well plate was sequenced on a dedicated single-read 150-cycle Illumina NextSeq 550 flow cell. The authors processed their data as follows. Because the immunoSEQ output held only junctional sequences and lacked quality scores, the filtering could not match the filtering applied to full-length reads. To assign V/J genes and CDR3, sequences were annotated using PyIR, a Python wrapper for IgBLAST v1.9, with IMGT germline references. Reads with weak V/J assignments (E-value above 1e-6), missing CDR3, stop codons, out-of-frame junctions, or ambiguous translated residues were removed. V3J clonotypes were defined by identical inferred V gene, J gene, and CDR3 amino acid sequence. Percentage overlap between repertoires was calculated by dividing the number of shared unique clonotypes by the size of the smaller repertoire. Repertoire richness was assessed with RTK rarefaction, the Chao1 estimator, and Recon v2.1 estimates of unobserved clonotypes. OLGA was used to compute generation probabilities for all TCRbeta clonotypes that the gDNA method yielded from a few donors. The table comes from immuneACCESS by way of TCRdb, which keeps in-frame sequences with V and J called. Part of the clones is missing from these tables; in studies checked, under half for an unresolved V gene and the rest for unknown reasons. Clonal size and the V and J genes are those of that table, whereas D and trimming came from the DNA. The sample yields 2 million to 2.5 million clones; more than 80% were counted once. 0.3% to 0.4% of the sample comes from the top ten.

Donors were healthy HIV-negative adults with no recently reported acute infections or vaccinations. Every donor was a Caucasian adult residing in Nashville, Tennessee, USA. CD4+ T cells were enriched through magnetic negative selection, after which naive cells were positively selected on CD45RA and the remaining negative fraction served as the memory subset. Blood was collected by leukapheresis, and PBMCs were isolated by Ficoll-Histopaque density gradient centrifugation and then cryopreserved in liquid nitrogen vapor phase. Purity and quantity of every magnetically sorted T cell population were checked by analytical flow cytometry. Genomic DNA was isolated from every sorted fraction and measured by UV absorbance on a Nanodrop 2000c. A remark on this clone: Its antigen has not been determined. Per-nucleotide qualities are absent, and no much larger clonotype sits a single base away.

The CDR3 goes from the cysteine to the phenylalanine over 17 residues. Only the CDR3 region is kept as DNA, spanning 51 bases read in frame from base 1. For CDR1 and CDR2, the germline V gene lists SGHNT and YENEEA. Trimming at the junction amounts to 0 bases on V and 0 bases on J, and the germline ends lie 14 bases apart. The V gene is TRBV11-3 and the J gene is TRBJ1-1; TRBD1 is a weak D gene call, 5 bases matching. The sequence came from a man aged 18 to 30 in good health. Some clones in this sample may be carry-over from other donors' samples. Sequencing was performed on naive CD4+ T cells from PBMCs. The sample's cell subset or site label, in plain terms: CD45RA+ positively selected. The nucleotide sequence reads as follows: TGTGCCAGCAGCTTAGATTCGGGCAGGGAATTGAACACTGAAGCTTTCTTT. This codes for CASSLDSGRELNTEAFF.